The 21 T cell receptor beta chains below were found in one sample sequenced in a study of blood T cell repertoires in COVID-19. Profiling relied on immunoSEQ multiplex PCR, and the TCRdb table lists in-frame clones only, not all of them. The sample contains hundreds of thousands of clones, approximately 90% of which appear only once. The specimen sequenced was peripheral blood. These receptors came from a woman between 25 and 40 years old with COVID-19, enrolled during active disease.

The chain has TRBV19 and TRBJ1-5; D may be TRBD1 (5 bases). Trimming removed 5 bases at V and 0 bases at J, with 11 bases between. Germline V gene data show CDR1 as LNHDA and CDR2 as SQIVND (reference sequence). CDR3 length equals 15 residues. The CDR3 loop is CASSVAGGSNQPQHF. The CDR3 bases are TGTGCCAGTAGTGTCGCCGGGGGTAGCAATCAGCCCCAGCATTTT.

This chain joins TRBV27 and TRBJ2-1; the D gene is possibly TRBD1 (5 bases). The CDR3 length is 16 residues. Germline V lookup: CDR1 MNHEY, CDR2 SMNVEV (reference sequence). Trimming pared 2 bases from V and 0 bases from J, leaving 11 bases between. CDR3 sequence (DNA): TGTGCCAGCAGTTTACAGGGCTCAAGCTCCTACAATGAGCAGTTCTTC. Translated, it gives CASSLQGSSSYNEQFF.

The J gene is TRBJ2-7, the V gene TRBV7-6; no reliable D call. Germline CDR1 is SGHVS and CDR2 is FNYEAQ. V was pared by 1 base and J by 13 bases, with 11 bases between. The CDR3 totals 11 residues. CDR3 region: CASSLGAISYF. The CDR3 DNA reads as TGTGCCAGCAGCTTAGGGGCAATCTCCTACTTC.

This rearrangement joins TRBV6-2 or TRBV6-3 to TRBJ2-7; 7 bases map to TRBD1. With V trimmed by 0 bases and J by 6 bases, 11 bases remained unmatched. Per the germline V gene, CDR1 is MNHEY and CDR2 is SVGEGT. This CDR3 comprises 16 residues. CDR3 amino acids: CASSYSMGRGSAEQYF. In nucleotides, the CDR3 is TGTGCCAGCAGTTACTCGATGGGCAGGGGGTCGGCCGAGCAGTACTTC.

The V and J genes are TRBV5-4 and TRBJ1-2, with TRBD1 as a possible D gene (5 bases). CDR3 length equals 15 residues. CDR1 is SGHNT, CDR2 YYREEE, per germline (reference sequence). V dropped 4 bases and J dropped 4 bases, with 17 bases sitting between them. The CDR3 region has the DNA TGTGCCAGCAGCCCTGAGGACACTATGGTCTATGGCTACACCTTC. Translating it yields CASSPEDTMVYGYTF. Complete variable domain (other parts from reference TRBV5-4 and TRBJ1-2): ETGVTQSPTHLIKTRGQQVTLRCSSQSGHNTVSWYQQALGQGPQFIFQYYREEENGRGNFPPRFSGLQFPNYSSELNVNALELDDSALYLCASSPEDTMVYGYTFGSGTRLTVV.

This chain uses TRBV7-2 with TRBJ2-1; 9 positions match TRBD2. CDR1 SGHTA and CDR2 FQGNSA come from the germline V gene. V lost 5 bases to trimming and J lost 8 bases; unmatched junction nucleotides: 13. This CDR3 has 16 residues. CDR3 bases: TGTGCCAGCAGCCTGGCGGCGGGAGGGAAGGGCTATGAGCAGTTCTTC. Translating it yields CASSLAAGGKGYEQFF.

This clone was seen a single time. For the CDR3, the DNA is TGTGCCATCAGTGAGTCTTCGCCAAGGGACACTATAAACAATGAGCAGTTCTTC. It specifies CAISESSPRDTINNEQFF. V and J are TRBV10-3 and TRBJ2-1, with TRBD1 as a possible D gene (6 bases). The germline V gene has CDR1 ENHRY and CDR2 SYGVKD. V lost 0 bases to trimming and J lost 5 bases, with 20 bases between them. This CDR3 contains 18 residues.

This sequence joins TRBV5-4 and TRBJ1-1; perhaps TRBD1 as D (6 bases). Germline V gives CDR1 SGHNT, CDR2 YYREEE (reference sequence). V was cut by 7 bases and J by 3 bases, with 16 bases left in between. This CDR3 has 14 amino acids. CDR3 in amino acids: CASRTQGTDTEAFF. CDR3 DNA sequence: TGTGCCAGCCGGACACAGGGTACGGACACTGAAGCTTTCTTT.

The gene calls are TRBV6-1 and TRBJ1-4, with TRBD1 matching 7 bases. The CDR3 is 14 amino acids. Unmatched junction bases numbered 5, after V lost 3 bases and J lost 7 bases. Germline V gives CDR1 MNHNS, CDR2 SASEGT. CDR3 bases: TGTGCCAGCAGTGATCCGGGACAGAGTGAAAAACTGTTTTTT. This sequence encodes CASSDPGQSEKLFF.

The chain employs TRBV19 and TRBJ2-6; weak D call: TRBD2 (5 bases). Germline CDR1 and CDR2: LNHDA and SQIVND (reference sequence). V was clipped by 5 bases and J by 4 bases, with 15 bases between them. This CDR3 is built from 16 residues. The chain's CDR3 is CASSPSGIPGANVLTF. For the CDR3, the DNA is TGTGCCAGTAGTCCATCCGGGATTCCGGGGGCCAACGTCCTGACTTTC.

V usage is TRBV5-1 and J usage is TRBJ2-3; 9 bases are shared with TRBD2. V lost 0 bases and J lost 6; bases outside the gene matches: 5. The CDR3 contains 15 residues. Looked up from germline, CDR1 is SGHRS and CDR2 is YFSETQ. CDR3 sequence: CASSLGGRASDTQYF. For the CDR3, the DNA is TGCGCCAGCAGCTTGGGCGGGAGGGCATCGGATACGCAGTATTTT.

CDR3 sequence (DNA): TGTGCCACCTGGGCGGGCGCAGACAATGAGCAGTTCTTC. This translates into CATWAGADNEQFF. The chain employs TRBV3-1 (or the pseudogene TRBV3-2) and TRBJ2-1; maybe TRBD2 (5 bases). The V gene lost 10 bases and the J gene lost 5 bases, with 15 bases spanning the gap. The CDR3 sequence is 13 residues long. Germline assignment: CDR1 LGHDT and CDR2 YNNKEL (reference sequence).

The J gene is TRBJ2-2, the V gene TRBV6-4, with 8 bases identical to TRBD1. Germline V lookup: CDR1 MRHNA, CDR2 SNTAGT. This CDR3 spans 15 amino acids. Trimming took 6 bases from V and 6 from J; bases not matched to a gene: 9. In DNA form, the CDR3 reads TGTGCCAGCAGCTATACCACAGGGGGTGCCGGGGAGCTGTTTTTT. It specifies CASSYTTGGAGELFF.

V gene TRBV27 combines with J gene TRBJ2-1, with D possibly matching TRBD2 (5 bases). Trimming cost V 4 bases and J 4 bases, with 11 bases left between them. CDR1 MNHEY and CDR2 SMNVEV come from the germline V gene (reference sequence). This CDR3 contains 14 residues. The CDR3 protein is CASSSFSGYNEQFF. The CDR3 DNA follows: TGTGCCAGCAGTTCGTTCTCGGGGTACAATGAGCAGTTCTTC.

This clone was recorded a few times. The chain combines TRBV10-3 with TRBJ2-5, with 12 bases that match TRBD2. CDR3 length: 16 residues. The V gene's germline CDR1 is ENHRY and CDR2 SYGVKD. Trimming removed 10 bases from V and 2 bases from J; junction bases left unmatched: 11. In nucleotides, the CDR3 is TGTGCCACAGGGAGATGGGGACTAGCGGGTCAAGAGACCCAGTACTTC. Translating gives CATGRWGLAGQETQYF.

The rearrangement joins TRBV5-6 to TRBJ1-2, with D maybe TRBD1 (5 bases). Germline V gene sequence: CDR1 SGHDT, CDR2 YYEEEE. The CDR3 is made up of 15 amino acids. V lost 4 bases and J 3 bases, leaving 16 bases between the germline ends. The CDR3 DNA sequence: TGTGCCAGCAGCCAAGTCTACTGGGGGGACTATGGCTACACCTTC. Protein sequence: CASSQVYWGDYGYTF.

The chain has TRBV10-3 and TRBJ2-2; TRBD1 agrees at 7 bases. V shed 4 bases, J shed 2 bases, and the junction held 4 bases outside the gene matches. CDR1 and CDR2 from the germline V gene are ENHRY and SYGVKD. The CDR3 consists of 15 residues. As DNA, the CDR3 is TGTGCCATCAGTGCCCGGGACAGCAACACCGGGGAGCTGTTTTTT. Its translation: CAISARDSNTGELFF.

The gene calls are TRBV6-5 and TRBJ2-7; D call uncertain. CDR3 size: 11 residues. Germline CDR1 MNHEY, CDR2 SVGAGI. The ends were cut back, 8 bases at V and 2 bases at J, with 7 bases in the middle. This CDR3 is CASQVAYEQYF. CDR3 DNA sequence: TGTGCCAGCCAGGTCGCCTACGAGCAGTACTTC.

The genes are TRBV28 and TRBJ1-2; D perhaps matches TRBD1 (6 bases). The V gene lost 3 bases and the J gene lost 6 bases, with 17 bases spanning the gap. The CDR3 is made up of 15 amino acids. Germline CDR1 and CDR2: MDHEN and SYDVKM. CDR3 sequence: CASSFSTGAEDGYTF. CDR3 DNA sequence: TGTGCCAGCAGTTTCTCGACAGGCGCTGAGGATGGCTACACCTTC.

This clone was detected only once. The chain recombines TRBV24-1 with TRBJ2-2; 7 nucleotides agree with TRBD2. With V trimmed by 4 bases and J by 5 bases, 9 bases remained unmatched. In germline, CDR1 is KGHDR, CDR2 SFDVKD. The CDR3 extends over 16 amino acids. CDR3 in amino acids: CATSDWEGLGTGELFF. The DNA of the CDR3 is TGTGCCACCAGTGACTGGGAGGGCCTAGGAACCGGGGAGCTGTTTTTT.

CDR3 bases: TGTGCCAGCAGCCGGGAACGCCTAGAGACCCAGTACTTC. Protein sequence: CASSRERLETQYF. V gene TRBV5-6 combines with J gene TRBJ2-5, with a tentative D call TRBD2 (5 bases). The CDR3 covers 13 residues. Trimming stripped 4 bases from V and 4 bases from J, with 11 bases between. Looked up from germline, CDR1 is SGHDT and CDR2 is YYEEEE.